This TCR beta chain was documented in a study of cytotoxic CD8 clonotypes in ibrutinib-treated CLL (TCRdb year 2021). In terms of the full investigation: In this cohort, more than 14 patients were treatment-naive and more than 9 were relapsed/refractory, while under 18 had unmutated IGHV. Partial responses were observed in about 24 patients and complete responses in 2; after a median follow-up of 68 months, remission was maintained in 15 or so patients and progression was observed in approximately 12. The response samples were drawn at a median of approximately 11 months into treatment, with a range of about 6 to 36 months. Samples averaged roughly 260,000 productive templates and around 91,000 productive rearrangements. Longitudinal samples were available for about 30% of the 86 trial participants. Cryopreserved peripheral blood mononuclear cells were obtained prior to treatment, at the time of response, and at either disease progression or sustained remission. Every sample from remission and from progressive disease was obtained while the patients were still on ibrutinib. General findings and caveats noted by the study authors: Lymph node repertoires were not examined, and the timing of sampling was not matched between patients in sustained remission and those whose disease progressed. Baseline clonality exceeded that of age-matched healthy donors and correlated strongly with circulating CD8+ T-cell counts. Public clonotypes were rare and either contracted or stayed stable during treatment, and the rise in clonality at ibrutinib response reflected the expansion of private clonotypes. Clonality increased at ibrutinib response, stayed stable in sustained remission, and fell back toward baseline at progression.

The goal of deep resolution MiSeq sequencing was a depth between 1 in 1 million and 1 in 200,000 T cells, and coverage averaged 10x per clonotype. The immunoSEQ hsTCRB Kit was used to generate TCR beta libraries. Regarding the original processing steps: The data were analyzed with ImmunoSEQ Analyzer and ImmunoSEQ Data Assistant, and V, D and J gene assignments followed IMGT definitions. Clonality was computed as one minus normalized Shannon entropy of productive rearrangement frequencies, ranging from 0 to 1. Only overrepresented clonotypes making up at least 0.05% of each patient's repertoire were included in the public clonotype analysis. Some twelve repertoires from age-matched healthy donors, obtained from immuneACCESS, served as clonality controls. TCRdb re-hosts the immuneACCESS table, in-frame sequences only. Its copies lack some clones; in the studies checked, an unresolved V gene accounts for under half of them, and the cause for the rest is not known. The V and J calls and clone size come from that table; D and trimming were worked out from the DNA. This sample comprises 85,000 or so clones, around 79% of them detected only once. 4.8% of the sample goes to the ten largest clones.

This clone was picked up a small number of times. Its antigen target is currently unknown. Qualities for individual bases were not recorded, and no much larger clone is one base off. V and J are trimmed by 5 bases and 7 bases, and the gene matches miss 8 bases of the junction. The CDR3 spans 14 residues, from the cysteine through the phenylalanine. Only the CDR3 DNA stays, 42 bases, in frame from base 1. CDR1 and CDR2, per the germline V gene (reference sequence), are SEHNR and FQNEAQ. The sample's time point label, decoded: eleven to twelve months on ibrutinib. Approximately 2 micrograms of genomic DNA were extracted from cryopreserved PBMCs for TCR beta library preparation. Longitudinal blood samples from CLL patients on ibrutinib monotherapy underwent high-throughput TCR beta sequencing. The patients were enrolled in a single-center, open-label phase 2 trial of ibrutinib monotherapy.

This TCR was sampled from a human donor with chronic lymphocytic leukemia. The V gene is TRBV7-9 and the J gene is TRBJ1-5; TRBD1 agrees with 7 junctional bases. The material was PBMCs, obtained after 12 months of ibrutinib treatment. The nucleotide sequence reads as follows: TGTGCCAGCAGCATCCCGACAGGGACGCAGCCCCAGCATTTT. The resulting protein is CASSIPTGTQPQHF.